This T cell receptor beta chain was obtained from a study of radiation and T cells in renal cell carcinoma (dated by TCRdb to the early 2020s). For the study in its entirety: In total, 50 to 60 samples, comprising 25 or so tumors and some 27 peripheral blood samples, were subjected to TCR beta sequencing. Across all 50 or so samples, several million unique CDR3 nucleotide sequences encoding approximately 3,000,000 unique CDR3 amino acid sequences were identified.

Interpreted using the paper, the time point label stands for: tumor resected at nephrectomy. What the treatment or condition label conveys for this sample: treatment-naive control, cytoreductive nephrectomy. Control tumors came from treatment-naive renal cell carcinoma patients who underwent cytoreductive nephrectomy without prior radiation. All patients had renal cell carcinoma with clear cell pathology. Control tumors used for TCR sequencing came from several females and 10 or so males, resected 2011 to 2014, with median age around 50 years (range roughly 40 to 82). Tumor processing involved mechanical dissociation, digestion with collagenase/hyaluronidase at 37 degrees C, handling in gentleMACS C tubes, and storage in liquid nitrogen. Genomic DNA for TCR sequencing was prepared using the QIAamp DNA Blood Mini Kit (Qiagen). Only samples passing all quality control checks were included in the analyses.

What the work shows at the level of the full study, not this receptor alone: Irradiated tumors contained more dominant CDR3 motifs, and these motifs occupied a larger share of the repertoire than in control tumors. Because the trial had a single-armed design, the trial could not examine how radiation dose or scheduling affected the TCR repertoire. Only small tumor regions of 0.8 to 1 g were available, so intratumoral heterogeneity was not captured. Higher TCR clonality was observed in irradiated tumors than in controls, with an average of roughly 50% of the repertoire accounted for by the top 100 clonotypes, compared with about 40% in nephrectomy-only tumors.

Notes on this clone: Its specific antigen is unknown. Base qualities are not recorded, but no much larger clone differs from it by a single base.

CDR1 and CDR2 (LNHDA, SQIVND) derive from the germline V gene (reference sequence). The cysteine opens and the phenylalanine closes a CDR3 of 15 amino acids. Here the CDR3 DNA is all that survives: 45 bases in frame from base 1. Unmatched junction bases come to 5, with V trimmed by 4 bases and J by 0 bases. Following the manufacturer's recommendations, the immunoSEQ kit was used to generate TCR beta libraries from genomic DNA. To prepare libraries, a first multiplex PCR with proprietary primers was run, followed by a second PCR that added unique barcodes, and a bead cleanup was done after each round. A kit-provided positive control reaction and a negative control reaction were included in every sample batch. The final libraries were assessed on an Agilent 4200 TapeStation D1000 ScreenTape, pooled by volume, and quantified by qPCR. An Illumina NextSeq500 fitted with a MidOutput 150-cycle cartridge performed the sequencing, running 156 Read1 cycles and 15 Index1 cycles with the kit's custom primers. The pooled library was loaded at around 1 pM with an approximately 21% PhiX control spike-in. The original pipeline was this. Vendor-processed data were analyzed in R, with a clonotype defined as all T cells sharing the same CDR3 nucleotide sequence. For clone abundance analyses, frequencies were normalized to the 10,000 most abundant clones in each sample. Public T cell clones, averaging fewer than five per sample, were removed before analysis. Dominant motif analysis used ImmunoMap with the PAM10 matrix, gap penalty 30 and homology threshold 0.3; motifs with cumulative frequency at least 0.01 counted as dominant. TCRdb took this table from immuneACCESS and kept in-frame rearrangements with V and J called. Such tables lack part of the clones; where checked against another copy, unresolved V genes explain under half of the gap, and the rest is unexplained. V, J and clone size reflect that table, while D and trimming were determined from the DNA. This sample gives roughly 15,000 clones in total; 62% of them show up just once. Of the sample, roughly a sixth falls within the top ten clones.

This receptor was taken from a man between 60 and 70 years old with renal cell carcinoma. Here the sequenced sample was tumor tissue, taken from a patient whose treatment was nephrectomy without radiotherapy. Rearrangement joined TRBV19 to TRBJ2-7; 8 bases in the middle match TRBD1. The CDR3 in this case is CASSTRQGSSYEQYF. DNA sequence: TGTGCCAGTAGTACTAGACAGGGGAGCTCCTACGAGCAGTACTTC.